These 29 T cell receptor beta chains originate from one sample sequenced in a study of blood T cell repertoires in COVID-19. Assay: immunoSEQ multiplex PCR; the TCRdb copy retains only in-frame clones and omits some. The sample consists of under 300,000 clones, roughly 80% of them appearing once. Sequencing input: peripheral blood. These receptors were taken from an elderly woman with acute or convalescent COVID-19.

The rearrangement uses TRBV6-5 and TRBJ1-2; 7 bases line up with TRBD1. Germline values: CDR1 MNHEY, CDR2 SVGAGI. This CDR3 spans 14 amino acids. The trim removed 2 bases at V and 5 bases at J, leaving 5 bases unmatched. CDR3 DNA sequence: TGTGCCAGCAGTTACCGGCTACAGGGGTATGGCTACACCTTC. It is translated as CASSYRLQGYGYTF.

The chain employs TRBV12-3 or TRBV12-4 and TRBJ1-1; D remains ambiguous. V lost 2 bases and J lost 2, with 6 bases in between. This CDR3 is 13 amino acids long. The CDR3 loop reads CASSLRQNTEAFF. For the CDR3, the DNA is TGTGCCAGCAGTTTACGACAAAACACTGAAGCTTTCTTT.

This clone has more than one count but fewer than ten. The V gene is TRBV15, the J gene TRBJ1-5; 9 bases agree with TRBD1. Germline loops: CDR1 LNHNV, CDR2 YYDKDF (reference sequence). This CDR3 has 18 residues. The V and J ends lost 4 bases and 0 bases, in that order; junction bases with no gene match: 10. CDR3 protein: CATSKGQGAQYSNQPQHF. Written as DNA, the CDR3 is TGTGCCACCAGCAAGGGACAGGGCGCTCAATATAGCAATCAGCCCCAGCATTTT.

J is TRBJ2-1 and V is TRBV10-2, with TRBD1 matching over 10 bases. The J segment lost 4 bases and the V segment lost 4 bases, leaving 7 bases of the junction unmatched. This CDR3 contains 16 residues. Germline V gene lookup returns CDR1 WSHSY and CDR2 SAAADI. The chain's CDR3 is CASSGDRGIAYNEQFF. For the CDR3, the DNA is TGCGCCAGCAGTGGGGACAGGGGTATAGCATACAATGAGCAGTTCTTC.

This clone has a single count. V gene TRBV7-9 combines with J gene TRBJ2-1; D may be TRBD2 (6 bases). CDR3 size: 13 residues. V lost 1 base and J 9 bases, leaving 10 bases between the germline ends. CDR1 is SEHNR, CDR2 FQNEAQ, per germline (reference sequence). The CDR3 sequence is CASSLVASVEQFF. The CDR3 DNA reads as TGTGCCAGCAGCTTAGTAGCTAGCGTTGAGCAGTTCTTC.

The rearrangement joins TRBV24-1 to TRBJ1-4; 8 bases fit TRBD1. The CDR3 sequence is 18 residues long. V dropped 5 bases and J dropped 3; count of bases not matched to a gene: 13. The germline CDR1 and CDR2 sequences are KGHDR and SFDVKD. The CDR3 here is CATSGGQGKQGANEKLFF. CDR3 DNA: TGTGCCACCAGTGGCGGACAGGGAAAACAAGGGGCTAATGAAAAACTGTTTTTT.

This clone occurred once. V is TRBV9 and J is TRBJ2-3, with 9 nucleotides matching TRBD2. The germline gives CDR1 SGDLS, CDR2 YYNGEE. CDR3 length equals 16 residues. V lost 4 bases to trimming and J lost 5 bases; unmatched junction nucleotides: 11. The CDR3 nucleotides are TGTGCCAGCAGCCCCTGGGGCGGGGGGGCTATAGATACGCAGTATTTT. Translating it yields CASSPWGGGAIDTQYF.

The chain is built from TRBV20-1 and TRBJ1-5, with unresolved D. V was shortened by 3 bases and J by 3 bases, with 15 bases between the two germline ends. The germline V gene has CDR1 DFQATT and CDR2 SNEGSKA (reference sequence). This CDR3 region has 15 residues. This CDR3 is CSASHDGGSNQPQHF. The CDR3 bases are TGCAGTGCTAGTCATGACGGAGGTTCCAATCAGCCCCAGCATTTT.

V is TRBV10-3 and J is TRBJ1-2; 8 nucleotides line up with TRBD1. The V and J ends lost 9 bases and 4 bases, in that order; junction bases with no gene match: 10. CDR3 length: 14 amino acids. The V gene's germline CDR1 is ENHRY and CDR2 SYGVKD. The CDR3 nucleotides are TGTGCCATGGCGACCCAGGGGGCGGGCTATGGCTACACCTTC. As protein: CAMATQGAGYGYTF.

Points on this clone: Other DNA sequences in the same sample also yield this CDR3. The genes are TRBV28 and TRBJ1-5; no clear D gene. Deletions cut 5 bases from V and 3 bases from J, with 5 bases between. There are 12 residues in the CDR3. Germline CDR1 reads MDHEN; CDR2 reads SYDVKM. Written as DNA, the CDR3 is TGTGCCAGCAGTCCCCTCAATCAGCCCCAGCATTTT. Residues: CASSPLNQPQHF.

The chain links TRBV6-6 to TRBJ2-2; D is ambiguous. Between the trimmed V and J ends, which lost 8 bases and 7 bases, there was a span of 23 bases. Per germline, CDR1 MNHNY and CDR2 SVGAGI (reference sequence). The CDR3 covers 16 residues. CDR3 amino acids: CASAPPFGFSGGELFF. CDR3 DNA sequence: TGTGCCAGCGCCCCCCCCTTTGGTTTTTCCGGCGGGGAGCTGTTTTTT.

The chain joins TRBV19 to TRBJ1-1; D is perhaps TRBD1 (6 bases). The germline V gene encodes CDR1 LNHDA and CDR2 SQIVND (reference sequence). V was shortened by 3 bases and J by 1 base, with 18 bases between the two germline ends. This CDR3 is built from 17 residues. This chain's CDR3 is CASSISNYRVSNTEAFF. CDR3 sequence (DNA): TGTGCCAGTAGTATCTCCAATTACAGGGTCTCGAACACTGAAGCTTTCTTT.

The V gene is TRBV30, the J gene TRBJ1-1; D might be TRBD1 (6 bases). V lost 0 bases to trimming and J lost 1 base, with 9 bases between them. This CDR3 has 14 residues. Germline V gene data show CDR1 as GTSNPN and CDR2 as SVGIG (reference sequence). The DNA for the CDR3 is TGTGCCTGGAGTGTAGTCAGGGGGAACACTGAAGCTTTCTTT. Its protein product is CAWSVVRGNTEAFF.

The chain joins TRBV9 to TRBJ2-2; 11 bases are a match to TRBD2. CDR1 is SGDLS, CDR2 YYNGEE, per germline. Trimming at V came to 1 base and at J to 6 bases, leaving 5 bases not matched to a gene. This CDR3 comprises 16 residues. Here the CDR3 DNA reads TGTGCCAGCAGCGTATTAGCGGGGGGGCAGGCCGGGGAGCTGTTTTTT. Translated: CASSVLAGGQAGELFF.

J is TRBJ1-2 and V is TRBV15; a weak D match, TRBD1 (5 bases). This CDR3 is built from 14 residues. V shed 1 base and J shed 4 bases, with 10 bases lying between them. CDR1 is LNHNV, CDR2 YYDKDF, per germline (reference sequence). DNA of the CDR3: TGTGCCACCAGCAGAGTACGGGGGAGCTATGGCTACACCTTC. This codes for CATSRVRGSYGYTF.

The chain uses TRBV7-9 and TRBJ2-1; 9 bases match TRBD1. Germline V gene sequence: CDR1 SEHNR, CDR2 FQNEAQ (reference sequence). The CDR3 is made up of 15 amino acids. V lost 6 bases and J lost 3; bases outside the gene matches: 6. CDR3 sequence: CASRIGQGNYNEQFF. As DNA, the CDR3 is TGTGCCAGCAGAATCGGACAGGGGAACTACAATGAGCAGTTCTTC.

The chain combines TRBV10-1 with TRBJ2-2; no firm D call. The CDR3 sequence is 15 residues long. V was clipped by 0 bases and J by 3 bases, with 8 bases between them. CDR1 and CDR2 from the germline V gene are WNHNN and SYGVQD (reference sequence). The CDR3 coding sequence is TGCGCCAGCAGTGAGTCGAAGAGTTACACCGGGGAGCTGTTTTTT. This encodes CASSESKSYTGELFF.

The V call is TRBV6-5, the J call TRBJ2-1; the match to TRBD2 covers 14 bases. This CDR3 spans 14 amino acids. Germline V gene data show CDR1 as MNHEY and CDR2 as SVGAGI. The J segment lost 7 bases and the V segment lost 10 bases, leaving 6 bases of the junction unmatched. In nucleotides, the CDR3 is TGTGCCACCAGACTAGCGGGGGGGCCAAATGAGCAGTTCTTC. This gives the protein CATRLAGGPNEQFF.

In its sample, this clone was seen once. CDR3 residues: CATSRDLGQGFHEQYF. CDR3 bases: TGTGCCACCAGCAGAGATCTGGGACAGGGGTTCCACGAGCAGTACTTC. V is TRBV15 and J is TRBJ2-7; 10 bases are shared with TRBD1. Germline-derived CDR1 and CDR2 are LNHNV and YYDKDF (reference sequence). This CDR3 is built from 16 residues. J was trimmed by 5 bases and V by 0 bases; bases with no gene match: 7.

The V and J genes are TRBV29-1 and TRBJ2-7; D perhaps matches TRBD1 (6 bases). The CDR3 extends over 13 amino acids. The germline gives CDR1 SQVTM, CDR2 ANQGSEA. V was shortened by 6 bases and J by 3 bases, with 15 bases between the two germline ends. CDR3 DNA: TGCAGCGTGCTTAAGGGGGTCGGCTACGAGCAGTACTTC. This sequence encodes CSVLKGVGYEQYF.

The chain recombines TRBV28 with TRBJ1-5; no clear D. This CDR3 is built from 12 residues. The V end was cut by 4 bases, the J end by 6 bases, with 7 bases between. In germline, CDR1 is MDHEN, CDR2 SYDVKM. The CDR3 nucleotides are TGTGCCAGCAGTTGGCCCAGTCAGCCCCAGCATTTT. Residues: CASSWPSQPQHF. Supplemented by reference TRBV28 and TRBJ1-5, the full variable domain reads DVKVTQSSRYLVKRTGEKVFLECVQDMDHENMFWYRQDPGLGLRLIYFSYDVKMKEKGDIPEGYSVSREKKERFSLILESASTNQTSMYLCASSWPSQPQHFGDGTRLSIL.

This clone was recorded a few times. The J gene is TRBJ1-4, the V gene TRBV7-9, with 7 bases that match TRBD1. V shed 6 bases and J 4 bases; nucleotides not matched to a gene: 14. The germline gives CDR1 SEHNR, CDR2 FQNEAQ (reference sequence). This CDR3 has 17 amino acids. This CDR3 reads CASSRRDSGAVNEKLFF. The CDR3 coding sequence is TGTGCCAGCAGTCGCCGGGACAGTGGGGCCGTTAATGAAAAACTGTTTTTT.

The CDR3 DNA reads as TGCAGCGTTGGTGGGGGCGGCCAGCCCCAGCATTTT. Translated: CSVGGGGQPQHF. V and J are TRBV29-1 and TRBJ1-5; tentatively, D is TRBD1 (6 bases). The CDR3 spans 12 residues. Germline CDR1 SQVTM, CDR2 ANQGSEA. V was clipped by 4 bases and J by 7 bases, with 11 bases between them.

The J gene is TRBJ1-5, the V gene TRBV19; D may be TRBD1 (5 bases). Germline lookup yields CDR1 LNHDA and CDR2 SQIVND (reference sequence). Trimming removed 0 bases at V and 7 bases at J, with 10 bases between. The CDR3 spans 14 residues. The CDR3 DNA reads TGTGCCAGTAGTATAGAGGATTGGGGCCAGCCCCAGCATTTT. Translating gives CASSIEDWGQPQHF. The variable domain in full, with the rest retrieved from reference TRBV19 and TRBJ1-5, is DGGITQSPKYLFRKEGQNVTLSCEQNLNHDAMYWYRQDPGQGLRLIYYSQIVNDFQKGDIAEGYSVSREKKESFPLTVTSAQKNPTAFYLCASSIEDWGQPQHFGDGTRLSIL.

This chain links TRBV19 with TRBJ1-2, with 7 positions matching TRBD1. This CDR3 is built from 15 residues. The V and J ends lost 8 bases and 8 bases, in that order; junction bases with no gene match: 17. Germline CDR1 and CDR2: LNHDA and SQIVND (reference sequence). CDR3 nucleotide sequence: TGTGCCAGTCGCCCGACGGGGACAGTTCAAGGAGGCTACACCTTC. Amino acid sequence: CASRPTGTVQGGYTF.

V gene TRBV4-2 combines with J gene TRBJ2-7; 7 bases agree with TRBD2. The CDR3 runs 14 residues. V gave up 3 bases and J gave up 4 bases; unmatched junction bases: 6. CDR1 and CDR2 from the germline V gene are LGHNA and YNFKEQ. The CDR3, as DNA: TGTGCCAGCAGCCAGGGCGGGGGTCTATACGAGCAGTACTTC. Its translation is CASSQGGGLYEQYF.

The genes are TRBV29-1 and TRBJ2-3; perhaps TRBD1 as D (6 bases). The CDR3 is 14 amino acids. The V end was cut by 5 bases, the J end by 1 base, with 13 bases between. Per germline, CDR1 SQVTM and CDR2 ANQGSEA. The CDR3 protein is CSVPHEGGTDTQYF. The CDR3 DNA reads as TGCAGCGTTCCCCATGAGGGGGGCACAGATACGCAGTATTTT.

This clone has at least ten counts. The CDR3 bases are TGTGCCAGCAGCTTCTGGAGGGGCGCAGAGACCCAGTACTTC. This encodes CASSFWRGAETQYF. The chain combines TRBV5-6 with TRBJ2-5, with D perhaps TRBD2 (6 bases). V gave up 2 bases and J gave up 4 bases, with 12 bases separating them. This CDR3 spans 14 amino acids. CDR1 and CDR2 (germline): SGHDT, YYEEEE. The whole variable domain, remainder taken from reference TRBV5-6 and TRBJ2-5, is DAGVTQSPTHLIKTRGQQVTLRCSPKSGHDTVSWYQQALGQGPQFIFQYYEEEERQRGNFPDRFSGHQFPNYSSELNVNALLLGDSALYLCASSFWRGAETQYFGPGTRLLVL.

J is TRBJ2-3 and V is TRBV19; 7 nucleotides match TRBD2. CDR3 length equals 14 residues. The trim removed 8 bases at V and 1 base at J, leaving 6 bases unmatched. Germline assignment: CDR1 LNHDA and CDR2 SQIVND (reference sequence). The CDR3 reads CASLERGGTDTQYF. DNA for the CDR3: TGTGCCAGTCTCGAACGGGGGGGCACAGATACGCAGTATTTT.